These T cell receptor beta chains were read from a single sample in a study of shared clonotypes between healthy human individuals. Measured with immunoSEQ multiplex PCR; TCRdb has only the in-frame clones, and not every one. The profile covers 1.4 million to 1.5 million clones, with over 95% appearing a single time and over 1% taken by the ten largest. Sequencing was carried out using naive CD4+ T cells sorted from blood. Receptors originate from a man aged 30 to 39 in good health. Each CDR3 is given with its conserved first and last residue. A D gene is named only where the DNA matches it firmly. Where a row states a size, it is once, few, many or the class of an expanded clone; other rows omit it.

V gene: TRBV29-1; clone size: -; D gene: -; J gene: TRBJ1-1; CDR3 DNA: TGCAGCGTTGACCGACAGGTTCGGACTGAAGCTTTCTTT; CDR3 protein: CSVDRQVRTEAFF
V gene: TRBV7-2; clone size: -; D gene: -; J gene: TRBJ2-2; CDR3 DNA: TGTGCCAGCAGCTATAGACAGGGACTAAAGAATCCCGGGGAGCTGTTTTTT; CDR3 protein: CASSYRQGLKNPGELFF
V gene: TRBV11-3; clone size: -; D gene: -; J gene: TRBJ1-1; CDR3 DNA: TGTGCCAGCAGCTTTGGACGGAACACTGAAGCTTTCTTT; CDR3 protein: CASSFGRNTEAFF
V gene: TRBV5-8; clone size: once; D gene: -; J gene: TRBJ2-1; CDR3 DNA: TGTGCCAGCAGCTTGGGTAGCGGTTCCTACAATGAGCAGTTCTTC; CDR3 protein: CASSLGSGSYNEQFF
V gene: TRBV6-6; clone size: -; D gene: TRBD2; J gene: TRBJ2-3; CDR3 DNA: TGTGCCAGCAGACCCATAGCGGGAGGAACAGATACGCAGTATTTT; CDR3 protein: CASRPIAGGTDTQYF
V gene: TRBV19; clone size: -; D gene: -; J gene: TRBJ1-2; CDR3 DNA: TGTGCCAGTAGTATAATGCCGTTATCCTATGGCTACACCTTC; CDR3 protein: CASSIMPLSYGYTF
V gene: TRBV5-1; clone size: -; D gene: -; J gene: TRBJ1-3; CDR3 DNA: TGCGCCAGCAGTACGGACGGAAGCGGCCTTGGAAACACCATATATTTT; CDR3 protein: CASSTDGSGLGNTIYF
V gene: TRBV5-1; clone size: -; D gene: TRBD2; J gene: TRBJ2-1; CDR3 DNA: TGCGCCAGCAGCTACGGGGGGATCAATGAGCAGTTCTTC; CDR3 protein: CASSYGGINEQFF
V gene: TRBV2; clone size: -; D gene: -; J gene: TRBJ2-7; CDR3 DNA: TGTGCCAGCAGAGCTACTTCAACAGGGCTGGGGCAGTACTTC; CDR3 protein: CASRATSTGLGQYF
V gene: TRBV20-1; clone size: once; D gene: -; J gene: TRBJ1-2; CDR3 DNA: TGCAGTGCTCCTAGGCCCTATGGCTACACCTTC; CDR3 protein: CSAPRPYGYTF
V gene: TRBV2; clone size: once; D gene: TRBD1; J gene: TRBJ2-2; CDR3 DNA: TGTGCCAGCATTCCAGGGGGACCCACCGGGGAGCTGTTTTTT; CDR3 protein: CASIPGGPTGELFF
V gene: TRBV7-9; clone size: -; D gene: -; J gene: TRBJ1-1; CDR3 DNA: TGTGCCAGCAGCTTTCCGGTCGGGAACACTGAAGCTTTCTTT; CDR3 protein: CASSFPVGNTEAFF
V gene: TRBV2; clone size: -; D gene: TRBD2; J gene: TRBJ2-7; CDR3 DNA: TGTGCCAGCAGTTCCGGGACTAGCCTCTCCTACGAGCAGTACTTC; CDR3 protein: CASSSGTSLSYEQYF
V gene: TRBV14; clone size: -; D gene: -; J gene: TRBJ2-1; CDR3 DNA: TGTGCCAGCAGCCAAGTAGGGTCGATTGAAACCTACAATGAGCAGTTCTTC; CDR3 protein: CASSQVGSIETYNEQFF
V gene: TRBV27; clone size: -; D gene: -; J gene: TRBJ1-2; CDR3 DNA: TGTGCCAGCGGATTGTTTTTGAGTGGCTACACCTTC; CDR3 protein: CASGLFLSGYTF
V gene: TRBV28; clone size: -; D gene: -; J gene: TRBJ1-5; CDR3 DNA: TGTGCCAGCAGTCCTACAGGGATTCGTTATCAGCCCCAGCATTTT; CDR3 protein: CASSPTGIRYQPQHF
V gene: TRBV7-9; clone size: -; D gene: -; J gene: TRBJ2-5; CDR3 DNA: TGTGCCAGCAGCCTACCTCTGGAGGCTAATCAAGAGACCCAGTACTTC; CDR3 protein: CASSLPLEANQETQYF
V gene: TRBV5-4; clone size: -; D gene: -; J gene: TRBJ1-5; CDR3 DNA: TGTGCCAGCAGCTTGCTTGATCAGCCCCAGCATTTT; CDR3 protein: CASSLLDQPQHF